The 9 T cell receptor beta chains in this list originate from one sample, sequenced in a study of shared clonotypes between healthy human individuals. The data were produced by immunoSEQ multiplex PCR, yet TCRdb's version contains in-frame clones alone and is incomplete. The table lists fewer than 400,000 clones, 74% of them singletons, with 10% in the top ten. Sequencing input: memory CD4+ T cells sorted from blood. Indicated subset: CD45RA-negative fraction. The origin of the receptors is a man aged 25 to 40 in good health.

The chain has TRBV7-2 and TRBJ2-3; 9 positions match TRBD1. The CDR3 runs 16 residues. Trimming cost V 1 base and J 4 bases; bases outside gene matches: 6. Germline lookup yields CDR1 SGHTA and CDR2 FQGNSA. CDR3 loop: CASSLGGQGFADTQYF. CDR3 in DNA: TGTGCCAGCAGCTTAGGGGGACAGGGTTTCGCAGATACGCAGTATTTT.

The chain couples TRBV5-6 to TRBJ1-4, with D maybe TRBD1 (6 bases). V was clipped by 4 bases and J by 4 bases, with 14 bases between them. The CDR3 is 15 residues long. Germline lookup yields CDR1 SGHDT and CDR2 YYEEEE. The CDR3 region is CASSRTVSGNEKLFF. The DNA for the CDR3 is TGTGCCAGCAGCCGGACAGTGTCGGGTAATGAAAAACTGTTTTTT.

The chain couples TRBV5-4 to TRBJ1-3; 7 bases fit TRBD1. V shed 4 bases and J 4 bases; nucleotides not matched to a gene: 5. Germline CDR1 and CDR2: SGHNT and YYREEE (reference sequence). This CDR3 has 14 amino acids. The CDR3 reads CASSGRDSGNTIYF. In DNA, the CDR3 is TGTGCCAGCAGCGGACGGGACAGCGGAAACACCATATATTTT. Variable domain in full (rest from reference TRBV5-4 and TRBJ1-3): ETGVTQSPTHLIKTRGQQVTLRCSSQSGHNTVSWYQQALGQGPQFIFQYYREEENGRGNFPPRFSGLQFPNYSSELNVNALELDDSALYLCASSGRDSGNTIYFGEGSWLTVV.

This clone was seen ten or more times. The chain combines TRBV7-9 with TRBJ2-1; TRBD1 is a possible D gene (7 bases). The CDR3 is 16 residues long. Trimming cost V 5 bases and J 7 bases, with 21 bases left between them. The germline CDR1 and CDR2 sequences are SEHNR and FQNEAQ (reference sequence). The CDR3 DNA reads as TGTGCCAGCAGCCGATTGACAGGGAGGTCTGGGAATGAGCAGTTCTTC. As protein: CASSRLTGRSGNEQFF.

V usage is TRBV5-6 and J usage is TRBJ1-5, with 9 bases aligning to TRBD1. V gave up 2 bases and J gave up 9 bases; unmatched junction bases: 9. CDR1 is SGHDT and CDR2 is YYEEEE in the germline V gene. The CDR3 has 15 residues. CDR3 bases: TGTGCCAGCAGCTTCGGGACAGGGAAAGGAACGCCCCAGCATTTT. It encodes CASSFGTGKGTPQHF.

J is TRBJ2-6 and V is TRBV6-1; no reliable D call. V gave up 5 bases and J gave up 0 bases, with 5 bases separating them. The CDR3 is 14 amino acids. CDR1 and CDR2 from the germline V gene are MNHNS and SASEGT. CDR3 bases: TGTGCCAGCAGTAAGTTCTCTGGGGCCAACGTCCTGACTTTC. The encoded protein is CASSKFSGANVLTF.

The J gene is TRBJ2-7, the V gene TRBV19, with D tentatively TRBD2 (6 bases). CDR1 is LNHDA and CDR2 is SQIVND in the germline V gene (reference sequence). The CDR3 is made up of 16 amino acids. Trimming removed 6 bases from V and 0 bases from J, with 18 bases in between. In DNA form, the CDR3 reads TGTGCCAGTAGGGACCGCGCGGGGCCGAGCTCCTACGAGCAGTACTTC. Translated, it gives CASRDRAGPSSYEQYF.

The rearrangement joins TRBV2 to TRBJ1-2; the D is unclear. This CDR3 has 11 amino acids. Germline CDR1 is SNHLY and CDR2 is FYNNEI. Trimming pared 8 bases from V and 12 bases from J, leaving 16 bases between. This CDR3 reads CASLLGEVHTF. The CDR3 bases are TGTGCCAGCTTACTCGGTGAGGTCCACACCTTC. The complete variable domain, with remaining parts taken from reference TRBV2 and TRBJ1-2, reads EPEVTQTPSHQVTQMGQEVILRCVPISNHLYFYWYRQILGQKVEFLVSFYNNEISEKSEIFDDQFSVERPDGSNFTLKIRSTKLEDSAMYFCASLLGEVHTFGSGTRLTVV.

The chain has TRBV7-2 and TRBJ2-3; D uncertain. The CDR3 runs 12 residues. V was trimmed by 3 bases and J by 6 bases, leaving 7 bases between them. Germline assignment: CDR1 SGHTA and CDR2 FQGNSA. The CDR3 nucleotides are TGTGCCAGCAGCTTCTCGGTGGATACGCAGTATTTT. Translating it yields CASSFSVDTQYF.